Listed below are T cell receptor beta chains from one sample, sequenced in a study of cytomegalovirus exposure and HLA in healthy donors. The protocol was immunoSEQ multiplex PCR, while the TCRdb copy is restricted to in-frame clones and leaves out a portion. This table holds about 100,000 clones, 75% found once. Sequencing was performed on PBMCs. These receptors came from a man in his fifties in good health and CMV-seronegative. Each CDR3 is given with its conserved first and last residue. Fields, in order: V gene, CDR3 protein.

V: TRBV6-5; CDR3: CASRSGNQPQHF
V: TRBV7-3; CDR3: CASSPAGGMGHEQFF
V: TRBV7-2; CDR3: CASSLGGGADGYTF
V: TRBV6-4; CDR3: CASSDPTDRESPEKLFF
V: TRBV5-1; CDR3: CASSWTALNTEAFF
V: TRBV5-5; CDR3: CASSWMGGGNTEAFF
V: TRBV29-1; CDR3: CSAFGTGLDYEQYF
V: TRBV4-2; CDR3: CASNNVEISEAFF
V: TRBV30; CDR3: CAWSRLANEQFF
V: TRBV28; CDR3: CASTFMGGGANVLTF
V: TRBV19; CDR3: CASRRTGEGSNQPQHF
V: TRBV4-3; CDR3: CASSQRIQGSNEKLFF
V: TRBV7-2; CDR3: CASSSRREQYF